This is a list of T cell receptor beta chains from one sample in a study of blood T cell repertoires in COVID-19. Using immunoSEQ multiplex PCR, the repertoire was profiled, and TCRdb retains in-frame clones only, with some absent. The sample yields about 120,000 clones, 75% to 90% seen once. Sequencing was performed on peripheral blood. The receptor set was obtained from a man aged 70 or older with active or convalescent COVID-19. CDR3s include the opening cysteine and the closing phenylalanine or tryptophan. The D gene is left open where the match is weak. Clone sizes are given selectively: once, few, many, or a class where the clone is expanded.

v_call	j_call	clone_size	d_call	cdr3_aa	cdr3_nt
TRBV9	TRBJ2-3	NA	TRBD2	CASSLAGGPSDTQYF	TGTGCCAGCAGCTTAGCGGGAGGGCCGTCAGATACGCAGTATTTT
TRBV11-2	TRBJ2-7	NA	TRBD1	CASSPGTGSWDEQYF	TGTGCCAGCAGTCCCGGGACAGGGAGTTGGGACGAGCAGTACTTC
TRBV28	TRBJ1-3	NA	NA	CASSFGPNTIYF	TGTGCCAGCAGTTTTGGGCCTAACACCATATATTTT
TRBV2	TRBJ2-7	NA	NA	CASSQGRGYEQYF	TGTGCCAGCAGTCAGGGGCGGGGGTACGAGCAGTACTTC
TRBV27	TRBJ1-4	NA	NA	CASSPEDTGGKLFF	TGTGCCAGCAGCCCCGAAGACACGGGAGGAAAACTGTTTTTT
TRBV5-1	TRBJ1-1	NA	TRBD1	CASSLTGVADTEAFF	TGCGCCAGCAGCTTAACAGGGGTTGCGGACACTGAAGCTTTCTTT
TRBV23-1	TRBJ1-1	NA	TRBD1	CASSQKGANTEAFF	TGCGCCAGCAGTCAGAAGGGGGCCAACACTGAAGCTTTCTTT
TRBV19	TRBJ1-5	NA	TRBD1	CASSSTGVGNQPQHF	TGTGCCAGTAGCAGCACAGGGGTTGGCAATCAGCCCCAGCATTTT
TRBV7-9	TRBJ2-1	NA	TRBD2	CASSLAPGLAGDEQFF	TGTGCCAGCAGCTTAGCTCCGGGACTAGCGGGAGATGAGCAGTTCTTC
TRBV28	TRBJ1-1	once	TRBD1	CASSLTGGYTEAFF	TGTGCCAGCAGTCTAACAGGGGGTTACACTGAAGCTTTCTTT
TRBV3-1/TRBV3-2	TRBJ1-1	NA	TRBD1	CASRGQGTEAFF	TGTGCCAGCAGGGGACAGGGGACTGAAGCTTTCTTT
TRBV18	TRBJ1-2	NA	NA	CASSPLREVGYGYTF	TGTGCCAGCTCACCACTCAGGGAAGTAGGCTATGGCTACACCTTC
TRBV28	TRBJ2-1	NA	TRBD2	CASSFNRRVTMGLASPYNEQFF	TGTGCCAGCAGCTTTAATAGGCGGGTGACAATGGGACTAGCGTCCCCCTACAATGAGCAGTTCTTC
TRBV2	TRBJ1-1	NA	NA	CASSSENTEAFF	TGTGCCAGCAGTTCAGAAAACACTGAAGCTTTCTTT
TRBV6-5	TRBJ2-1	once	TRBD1	CASRATGLNNEQFF	TGTGCCAGCAGGGCGACAGGGTTAAACAATGAGCAGTTCTTC
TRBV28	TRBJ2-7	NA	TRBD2	CASSSPRTSGSATPPYEQYF	TGTGCCAGCAGTTCCCCAAGGACTAGCGGGAGCGCTACACCCCCCTACGAGCAGTACTTC
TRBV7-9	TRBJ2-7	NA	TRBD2	CASSFGLAGYEQYF	TGTGCCAGCAGCTTTGGACTAGCGGGATACGAGCAGTACTTC
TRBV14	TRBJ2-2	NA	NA	CASSQDENSFLSGGELFF	TGTGCCAGCAGCCAAGACGAGAACAGTTTCTTGTCCGGCGGGGAGCTGTTTTTT
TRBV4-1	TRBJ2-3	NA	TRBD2	CASSHGTSPGGGTDTQYF	TGCGCCAGCAGCCATGGGACTAGCCCAGGGGGGGGGACAGATACGCAGTATTTT
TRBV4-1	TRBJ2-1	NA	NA	CASLPEVGPLYNEQFF	TGCGCCTCTCTCCCCGAAGTGGGGCCCCTATACAATGAGCAGTTCTTC
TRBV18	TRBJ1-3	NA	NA	CASSPRTDSGNTIYF	TGTGCCAGCTCACCCCGGACAGACTCTGGAAACACCATATATTTT
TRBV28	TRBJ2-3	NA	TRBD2	CASTSSAGGTDTQYF	TGTGCCAGCACCAGCTCAGCGGGAGGGACAGATACGCAGTATTTT
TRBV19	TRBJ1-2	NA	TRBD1	CASSSYGTGKGYTF	TGTGCCAGTAGTAGCTACGGGACAGGGAAGGGCTACACCTTC
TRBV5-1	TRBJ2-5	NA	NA	CASSSFTELQETQYF	TGCGCCAGCAGCTCATTTACCGAGCTCCAAGAGACCCAGTACTTC
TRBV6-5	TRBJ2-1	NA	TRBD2	CASSYFREDNEQFF	TGTGCCAGCAGTTACTTCCGGGAGGACAATGAGCAGTTCTTC
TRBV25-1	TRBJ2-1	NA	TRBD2	CASERDYHEQFF	TGTGCCAGTGAGCGGGATTACCATGAGCAGTTCTTC
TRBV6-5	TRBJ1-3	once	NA	CASSYSQGPSGNTIYF	TGTGCCAGCAGTTACTCGCAGGGCCCCTCTGGAAACACCATATATTTT
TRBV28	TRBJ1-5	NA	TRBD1	CASSLGTGNQPQHF	TGTGCCAGCAGTTTAGGGACAGGGAATCAGCCCCAGCATTTT
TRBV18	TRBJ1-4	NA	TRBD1	CASSQTRQGGTEKLFF	TGTGCCAGCTCTCAGACACGACAGGGCGGGACTGAAAAACTGTTTTTT